These T cell receptor beta chains were read from a single sample in a study of blood T cell repertoires in COVID-19. The repertoire was sequenced with immunoSEQ multiplex PCR; TCRdb's copy has only in-frame clones and lacks some. The repertoire holds approximately 210,000 clones, about 93% seen once, with 0.6% to 0.9% in the top ten. Source material: peripheral blood. The receptor source for this set is a man younger than 45 with COVID-19, enrolled during active disease. Each CDR3 is given with its conserved first and last residue. The order of the fields is J gene, clone size, V gene, D gene, CDR3 protein, CDR3 DNA. A D gene is named only where the DNA matches it firmly. A row's size may be missing; if present it is once, few, many or a size class.

j_call: TRBJ1-2
clone_size: -
v_call: TRBV12-3/TRBV12-4
d_call: -
cdr3_aa: CASSLDSTTGYTF
cdr3_nt: TGTGCCAGCAGTTTAGACAGTACGACTGGCTACACCTTC

j_call: TRBJ2-3
clone_size: -
v_call: TRBV12-3/TRBV12-4
d_call: -
cdr3_aa: CASRLPEPPTQYF
cdr3_nt: TGTGCCAGCAGATTACCCGAGCCGCCTACGCAGTATTTT

j_call: TRBJ1-5
clone_size: -
v_call: TRBV6-6
d_call: -
cdr3_aa: CASSQPNQPQHF
cdr3_nt: TGTGCCAGCAGTCAGCCAAATCAGCCCCAGCATTTT

j_call: TRBJ1-2
clone_size: -
v_call: TRBV6-1
d_call: -
cdr3_aa: CASSELTESNYGYTF
cdr3_nt: TGTGCCAGCAGTGAATTAACAGAATCTAACTATGGCTACACCTTC

j_call: TRBJ1-3
clone_size: -
v_call: TRBV2
d_call: -
cdr3_aa: CASSVAQGEAGNTIYF
cdr3_nt: TGTGCCAGCAGTGTGGCACAGGGTGAAGCAGGAAACACCATATATTTT

j_call: TRBJ1-1
clone_size: -
v_call: TRBV4-2
d_call: TRBD1
cdr3_aa: CASSQDWTTGALNTEAFF
cdr3_nt: TGTGCCAGCAGCCAAGATTGGACGACAGGGGCTTTGAACACTGAAGCTTTCTTT

j_call: TRBJ2-1
clone_size: -
v_call: TRBV4-2
d_call: TRBD2
cdr3_aa: CASSQDGGGEQFF
cdr3_nt: TGTGCCAGCAGCCAAGACGGGGGGGGTGAGCAGTTCTTC

j_call: TRBJ1-5
clone_size: -
v_call: TRBV6-6
d_call: TRBD1
cdr3_aa: CASSTDRQVQHF
cdr3_nt: TGTGCCAGCAGCACGGACAGGCAGGTACAGCATTTT

j_call: TRBJ1-5
clone_size: once
v_call: TRBV4-1
d_call: TRBD1
cdr3_aa: CASSQDSGGGQPQHF
cdr3_nt: TGCGCCAGCAGCCAAGATTCAGGGGGCGGGCAGCCCCAGCATTTT

j_call: TRBJ1-1
clone_size: -
v_call: TRBV10-1
d_call: -
cdr3_aa: CASSGQGSGEAFF
cdr3_nt: TGCGCCAGCAGTGGGCAGGGGAGTGGTGAAGCTTTCTTT

j_call: TRBJ2-3
clone_size: few
v_call: TRBV4-2
d_call: -
cdr3_aa: CASSQDGEAPDTQYF
cdr3_nt: TGTGCCAGCAGCCAAGATGGAGAAGCCCCAGATACGCAGTATTTT

j_call: TRBJ2-3
clone_size: -
v_call: TRBV5-5
d_call: TRBD2
cdr3_aa: CASSLRDYTDTQYF
cdr3_nt: TGTGCCAGCAGCTTAAGGGACTACACAGATACGCAGTATTTT

j_call: TRBJ1-2
clone_size: -
v_call: TRBV1
d_call: -
cdr3_aa: CTSSQSGQIFYGYTF
cdr3_nt: TGCACCAGCAGCCAATCGGGACAGATTTTCTATGGCTACACCTTC

j_call: TRBJ1-1
clone_size: -
v_call: TRBV12-3/TRBV12-4
d_call: -
cdr3_aa: CASSPRQNTEAFF
cdr3_nt: TGTGCCAGCAGTCCTCGACAGAACACTGAAGCTTTCTTT

j_call: TRBJ1-1
clone_size: -
v_call: TRBV11-3
d_call: -
cdr3_aa: CASSSEAFTEAFF
cdr3_nt: TGTGCCAGCAGCTCAGAGGCCTTCACTGAAGCTTTCTTT

j_call: TRBJ2-1
clone_size: -
v_call: TRBV11-3
d_call: -
cdr3_aa: CASSLTGDRVEQFF
cdr3_nt: TGTGCCAGCAGCTTAACGGGAGACAGGGTTGAGCAGTTCTTC

j_call: TRBJ1-2
clone_size: -
v_call: TRBV10-2
d_call: TRBD1
cdr3_aa: CASSEPGQGGNGYTF
cdr3_nt: TGCGCCAGCAGTGAGCCGGGACAGGGAGGGAATGGCTACACCTTC

j_call: TRBJ2-3
clone_size: -
v_call: TRBV6-4
d_call: -
cdr3_aa: CASSDPSADTQYF
cdr3_nt: TGTGCCAGCAGTGACCCCTCTGCAGATACGCAGTATTTT

j_call: TRBJ1-2
clone_size: -
v_call: TRBV7-9
d_call: -
cdr3_aa: CASSLASQGGVYGYTF
cdr3_nt: TGTGCCAGCAGCTTAGCGTCACAGGGAGGGGTCTATGGCTACACCTTC

j_call: TRBJ1-1
clone_size: -
v_call: TRBV5-4
d_call: TRBD1
cdr3_aa: CASSSRQGRTEAFF
cdr3_nt: TGTGCCAGCAGCTCAAGACAGGGACGGACTGAAGCTTTCTTT

j_call: TRBJ1-6
clone_size: -
v_call: TRBV6-6
d_call: TRBD1
cdr3_aa: CANSGQASPLHF
cdr3_nt: TGTGCCAACTCGGGACAGGCTTCACCCCTCCACTTT

j_call: TRBJ1-2
clone_size: -
v_call: TRBV21-1
d_call: -
cdr3_aa: CASSFRGSEGYTF
cdr3_nt: TGTGCCAGCAGTTTCAGGGGGTCTGAGGGCTACACCTTC

j_call: TRBJ1-1
clone_size: -
v_call: TRBV5-6
d_call: -
cdr3_aa: CASSLVSEAGPAAFF
cdr3_nt: TGTGCCAGCAGCTTGGTGAGTGAAGCAGGGCCCGCGGCTTTCTTT

j_call: TRBJ2-7
clone_size: -
v_call: TRBV7-9
d_call: TRBD2
cdr3_aa: CASSSRTSGGAVYEQYF
cdr3_nt: TGTGCCAGCAGCTCAAGGACTAGCGGGGGGGCAGTTTACGAGCAGTACTTC

j_call: TRBJ1-4
clone_size: -
v_call: TRBV27
d_call: TRBD1
cdr3_aa: CASRSGTGLAKLFF
cdr3_nt: TGTGCCAGTCGGTCCGGGACAGGGTTAGCAAAACTGTTTTTT

j_call: TRBJ2-5
clone_size: -
v_call: TRBV19
d_call: -
cdr3_aa: CASSPGTSEEETQYF
cdr3_nt: TGTGCCAGTAGTCCGGGAACCAGCGAAGAGGAGACCCAGTACTTC

j_call: TRBJ1-1
clone_size: -
v_call: TRBV5-4
d_call: TRBD1
cdr3_aa: CASSLRGMNTEAFF
cdr3_nt: TGTGCCAGCAGCCTCAGGGGGATGAACACTGAAGCTTTCTTT

j_call: TRBJ1-2
clone_size: -
v_call: TRBV6-1
d_call: -
cdr3_aa: CASREAGAGYTF
cdr3_nt: TGTGCCAGCAGGGAAGCAGGGGCTGGCTACACCTTC

j_call: TRBJ2-7
clone_size: -
v_call: TRBV12-5
d_call: -
cdr3_aa: CASGLPQRGAGHAYEQYF
cdr3_nt: TGTGCTAGTGGTTTGCCTCAGCGTGGCGCGGGTCACGCCTACGAGCAGTACTTC

j_call: TRBJ1-2
clone_size: -
v_call: TRBV19
d_call: TRBD1
cdr3_aa: CASSTGQSRYGYTF
cdr3_nt: TGTGCCAGTAGTACGGGACAGTCTCGGTATGGCTACACCTTC